Listed below are T cell receptor beta chains from one sample, sequenced in a study of blood T cell repertoires in COVID-19. Clones were sequenced by immunoSEQ multiplex PCR, and TCRdb holds only the in-frame ones, with some missing. Of some 340,000 clones listed, around four fifths are singletons. The sequenced material came from peripheral blood. These TCRs come from a man aged 25-45 years with active or convalescent COVID-19. Both conserved end residues are part of each CDR3. A D gene is named only where the DNA matches it firmly. Some rows mark clone size as missing; the rest say once, few, many or name a class of expanded clone.

d_call,v_call,j_call,clone_size,cdr3_aa,cdr3_nt
TRBD2,TRBV7-2,TRBJ2-3,NA,CASSLGGTRGRAQYF,TGTGCCAGCAGCTTAGGAGGGACTAGGGGAAGGGCGCAGTATTTT
TRBD1,TRBV5-1,TRBJ2-4,NA,CASSAAGTGRNIQYF,TGCGCCAGCAGCGCGGCCGGGACAGGAAGGAACATTCAGTACTTC
NA,TRBV6-6,TRBJ2-3,NA,CASSYSTGQADTQYF,TGTGCCAGCAGTTACTCGACAGGTCAAGCAGATACGCAGTATTTT
NA,TRBV5-4,TRBJ2-7,NA,CASSLGRGLSYEQYF,TGTGCCAGCAGCCTGGGACGAGGGCTCTCCTACGAGCAGTACTTC
NA,TRBV28,TRBJ2-7,many,CASSLSPGDGPYEQYF,TGTGCCAGCAGTTTATCGCCGGGAGACGGCCCCTACGAGCAGTACTTC
NA,TRBV24-1,TRBJ2-5,NA,CATSDPGPGGRETQYF,TGTGCCACCAGTGATCCGGGGCCAGGGGGGCGGGAGACCCAGTACTTC
NA,TRBV30,TRBJ2-7,once,CAWSGLRTALSYEQYF,TGTGCCTGGAGTGGCCTACGGACAGCTCTTTCCTACGAGCAGTACTTC
TRBD1,TRBV9,TRBJ2-7,NA,CASSGGATGGRYEQYF,TGTGCCAGCAGCGGGGGAGCAACAGGGGGTAGGTACGAGCAGTACTTC
TRBD2,TRBV10-2,TRBJ2-2,few,CASSFGRLAAISNTGELFF,TGCGCCAGCAGTTTTGGAAGACTAGCGGCAATATCGAACACCGGGGAGCTGTTTTTT
NA,TRBV12-3/TRBV12-4,TRBJ2-5,NA,CASSPMREETQYF,TGTGCCAGCAGTCCCATGAGGGAAGAGACCCAGTACTTC
NA,TRBV28,TRBJ2-3,NA,CASSLSGRGDTQYF,TGTGCCAGCAGTTTATCCGGAAGAGGGGATACGCAGTATTTT
NA,TRBV3-1/TRBV3-2,TRBJ2-7,once,CASSQRAGEQYF,TGTGCCAGCAGCCAACGGGCGGGCGAGCAGTACTTC
TRBD1,TRBV7-2,TRBJ1-6,NA,CASSPRTGRYSPLHF,TGTGCCAGCAGCCCTCGGACAGGGCGTTATTCACCCCTCCACTTT
NA,TRBV3-1/TRBV3-2,TRBJ2-7,NA,CASSQAQNNEQYF,TGTGCCAGCAGCCAAGCACAGAACAACGAGCAGTACTTC
TRBD1,TRBV6-2/TRBV6-3,TRBJ2-7,NA,CASSYEEDRGLLYEQYF,TGTGCCAGCAGTTACGAGGAGGACAGGGGGCTCCTCTACGAGCAGTACTTC
NA,TRBV11-2,TRBJ2-1,NA,CASSLLPANNEQFF,TGTGCCAGCAGCTTACTTCCTGCTAACAATGAGCAGTTCTTC
TRBD1,TRBV9,TRBJ1-3,NA,CASSGGQGTGNTIYF,TGTGCCAGCAGCGGGGGACAGGGTACCGGAAACACCATATATTTT
NA,TRBV19,TRBJ2-1,NA,CASSLGQGAAGGSYSYNEQFF,TGTGCCAGTAGCCTCGGACAGGGGGCAGCGGGAGGGTCCTACTCCTACAATGAGCAGTTCTTC
NA,TRBV5-1,TRBJ1-6,NA,CASSLETANSPLHF,TGCGCCAGCAGCTTGGAGACAGCTAATTCACCCCTCCACTTT
TRBD2,TRBV2,TRBJ2-3,NA,CASSEGLATDTQYF,TGTGCCAGCAGCGAGGGACTAGCGACAGATACGCAGTATTTT
NA,TRBV30,TRBJ1-5,NA,CAWSPDTSNQPQHF,TGTGCCTGGAGTCCAGACACTAGCAATCAGCCCCAGCATTTT
NA,TRBV19,TRBJ1-5,NA,CASSIVGHSNQPQHF,TGTGCCAGTAGTATAGTGGGCCATAGCAATCAGCCCCAGCATTTT
NA,TRBV5-3,TRBJ1-2,NA,CARSFFQSNYGYTF,TGTGCCAGAAGCTTCTTTCAGTCCAACTATGGCTACACCTTC
NA,TRBV3-1/TRBV3-2,TRBJ2-7,NA,CASSQGPLIGSSHEQYF,TGTGCCAGCAGCCAAGGACCCTTGATCGGGAGTAGCCACGAGCAGTACTTC
NA,TRBV7-9,TRBJ1-2,NA,CASSLRLGGRGYTF,TGTGCCAGCAGCTTACGTCTGGGGGGACGGGGCTACACCTTC
TRBD1,TRBV4-3,TRBJ2-7,once,CASSQEGESRGTPYEQYF,TGCGCCAGCAGCCAAGAGGGGGAAAGCAGGGGGACCCCCTACGAGCAGTACTTC
TRBD2,TRBV7-2,TRBJ2-7,NA,CASSLGGGSYEQYF,TGTGCCAGCAGCTTAGGGGGAGGGTCCTACGAGCAGTACTTC
TRBD1,TRBV6-5,TRBJ1-3,NA,CASSLTGGSGNTIYF,TGTGCCAGCAGCTTGACAGGGGGCTCTGGAAACACCATATATTTT
NA,TRBV19,TRBJ2-2,NA,CASRIYQGTGELFF,TGTGCCAGTAGAATCTATCAGGGCACCGGGGAGCTGTTTTTT
TRBD2,TRBV9,TRBJ2-7,NA,CASSVASGPYEQYF,TGTGCCAGCAGCGTAGCTAGCGGCCCCTACGAGCAGTACTTC
NA,TRBV18,TRBJ2-7,NA,CASSPPALVYEQYF,TGTGCCAGCTCACCACCCGCGCTTGTCTACGAGCAGTACTTC
NA,TRBV7-9,TRBJ2-3,NA,CASSFSGDADTQYF,TGTGCCAGCAGCTTTTCAGGGGATGCAGATACGCAGTATTTT
TRBD2,TRBV7-9,TRBJ2-1,NA,CASTKGLAGGSSYNEQFF,TGTGCCAGCACCAAAGGGTTGGCGGGGGGGAGCTCCTACAATGAGCAGTTCTTC
TRBD1,TRBV6-5,TRBJ2-7,NA,CASSYSGTGEREQYF,TGTGCCAGCAGTTACTCGGGGACAGGGGAGAGGGAGCAGTACTTC
NA,TRBV28,TRBJ1-2,NA,CASSFPSGDYGYTF,TGTGCCAGCAGTTTCCCCTCCGGAGACTATGGCTACACCTTC
NA,TRBV6-5,TRBJ1-1,NA,CASRGGMNTEAFF,TGTGCCAGCCGGGGGGGGATGAACACTGAAGCTTTCTTT
NA,TRBV29-1,TRBJ2-2,NA,CSVGIGLRNTGELFF,TGCAGCGTTGGCATAGGACTAAGGAACACCGGGGAGCTGTTTTTT
NA,TRBV5-1,TRBJ1-3,NA,CASSLKPGSGNTIYF,TGCGCCAGCAGCTTGAAGCCGGGGTCTGGAAACACCATATATTTT
TRBD1,TRBV5-4,TRBJ2-7,NA,CASSIKQTGTGLPYEQYF,TGTGCCAGCAGCATTAAGCAAACCGGGACAGGTCTACCCTACGAGCAGTACTTC
NA,TRBV6-5,TRBJ1-5,NA,CASTAGAHNQPQHF,TGTGCCAGCACGGCCGGAGCCCACAATCAGCCCCAGCATTTT
NA,TRBV4-1,TRBJ1-2,NA,CASSQPFGGYGYTF,TGCGCCAGCAGCCAACCATTCGGTGGCTATGGCTACACCTTC
NA,TRBV19,TRBJ1-1,NA,CASSMGYNAEAFF,TGTGCCAGTAGTATGGGCTATAATGCTGAAGCTTTCTTT
NA,TRBV6-6,TRBJ2-5,once,CASSPQAVVRTQYF,TGTGCCAGCAGTCCACAGGCGGTGGTCCGGACCCAGTACTTC
NA,TRBV9,TRBJ2-1,NA,CASSVGGSFYNEQFF,TGTGCCAGCAGCGTAGGGGGCTCATTCTACAATGAGCAGTTCTTC
NA,TRBV6-5,TRBJ1-6,NA,CASKQPGRDSPLHF,TGTGCCAGCAAACAACCAGGGAGGGATTCACCCCTCCACTTT
TRBD2,TRBV28,TRBJ2-1,NA,CASSSSDHLAGGGVEFF,TGTGCCAGCAGTTCTTCCGACCATTTAGCGGGAGGTGGAGTAGAGTTCTTC
TRBD2,TRBV6-2/TRBV6-3,TRBJ2-2,NA,CASSYSISTSGAGELFF,TGTGCCAGCAGTTACTCGATCTCTACTAGCGGGGCTGGGGAGCTGTTTTTT
NA,TRBV6-5,TRBJ2-3,NA,CASGVGAATDTQYF,TGTGCCAGCGGGGTAGGGGCGGCCACAGATACGCAGTATTTT
NA,TRBV9,TRBJ1-2,NA,CASNRDGLHYGYTF,TGTGCCAGCAACCGGGACGGACTACACTATGGCTACACCTTC
NA,TRBV4-2,TRBJ2-5,NA,CASSQGAARVETQYF,TGTGCCAGCAGCCAAGGGGCGGCCAGGGTGGAGACCCAGTACTTC
TRBD1,TRBV5-8,TRBJ2-1,NA,CASSLWDRGEQFF,TGTGCCAGCAGCTTGTGGGACAGAGGTGAGCAGTTCTTC
NA,TRBV9,TRBJ1-3,few,CASSVRGEVSGNTIYF,TGTGCCAGCAGCGTAAGGGGTGAAGTCTCTGGAAACACCATATATTTT
NA,TRBV2,TRBJ1-2,few,CASGEGPSNNAWYGYTF,TGTGCCAGCGGGGAGGGCCCCTCTAATAACGCTTGGTATGGCTACACCTTC